The clone carrying this T cell receptor (beta chain) was detected a few times. These data belong to a study of T cells in Graves' hyperthyroidism and ophthalmopathy. The investigators amplified TCR beta CDR3 regions from RNA transcripts. The HTBI primer set drove a first-round RT-PCR of the TCR CDR3. TCRdb reanalysed the multiplex PCR reads using MiXCR and keeps one entry per CDR3 protein. The top ten hold around a third of the sample, which has about 640,000 distinct CDR3 sequences, less than 25% seen once. Per germline, CDR1 SGHVS and CDR2 FNYEAQ. The CDR3 runs to 18 residues. V dropped 5 bases and J dropped 0 bases, with 20 bases sitting between them.

The chain links TRBV7-6 to TRBJ2-1; D possibly corresponds to TRBD2 (6 bases). The receptor was derived from a man aged 25 to 40 with Graves' ophthalmopathy. Sequenced sample: blood. CDR3 sequence: CASSPFVGTLSSYNEQFF. CDR3 DNA sequence: TGTGCCAGCAGCCCCTTTGTAGGGACTTTGAGCTCCTACAATGAGCAGTTCTTC.